The rows below give T cell receptor beta chains drawn from one sample of a study of T cell responses to AZD1222 COVID-19 vaccine. The table came from immunoSEQ multiplex PCR; TCRdb's copy has only in-frame clones and leaves some out. This table holds 120,000 or so clones, less than 90% found once. Sequencing was performed on peripheral blood, taken on day 0 of AZD1222 vaccination. These receptors originate from an adult in good health. Each CDR3 is given with its conserved first and last residue. The order of the fields is D gene, J gene, CDR3 length, clone size, V gene, CDR3 DNA, CDR3 protein. The D gene is left open where the match is weak. Rows may omit the clone size; those that give it use once, few, many or a size class.

D gene: -
J gene: TRBJ1-5
CDR3 length: 16
clone size: -
V gene: TRBV4-1
CDR3 DNA: TGCGCCAGCAGCGCAGGTCATTCAGGTAGCAATCAGCCCCAGCATTTT
CDR3 protein: CASSAGHSGSNQPQHF

D gene: TRBD1
J gene: TRBJ1-2
CDR3 length: 14
clone size: -
V gene: TRBV6-6
CDR3 DNA: TGTGCCAGCAGTGGGGACAGGGATCTCTATGGCTACACCTTC
CDR3 protein: CASSGDRDLYGYTF

D gene: -
J gene: TRBJ2-6
CDR3 length: 15
clone size: once
V gene: TRBV14
CDR3 DNA: TGTGCCAGCAGCCCCAGACGCTCTGGGGCCAACGTCCTGACTTTC
CDR3 protein: CASSPRRSGANVLTF

D gene: TRBD1
J gene: TRBJ2-7
CDR3 length: 14
clone size: -
V gene: TRBV29-1
CDR3 DNA: TGCAGCGTCCTCGGGACAGGGGGCCAGTACGAGCAGTACTTC
CDR3 protein: CSVLGTGGQYEQYF

D gene: -
J gene: TRBJ2-1
CDR3 length: 17
clone size: -
V gene: TRBV4-2
CDR3 DNA: TGTGCCAGCAGCCAAGATCCGAGTCGGGAGAGTCATAGGGAGCAGTTCTTC
CDR3 protein: CASSQDPSRESHREQFF

D gene: -
J gene: TRBJ1-3
CDR3 length: 15
clone size: -
V gene: TRBV27
CDR3 DNA: TGTGCCAGCAGTTTAGGGGGGGGATCTGGAAACACCATATATTTT
CDR3 protein: CASSLGGGSGNTIYF

D gene: TRBD2
J gene: TRBJ2-7
CDR3 length: 14
clone size: -
V gene: TRBV7-2
CDR3 DNA: TGTGCCAGCAGCGCACAGCGGGGTTCCTACGAGCAGTACTTC
CDR3 protein: CASSAQRGSYEQYF

D gene: -
J gene: TRBJ1-2
CDR3 length: 15
clone size: -
V gene: TRBV14
CDR3 DNA: TGTGCCAGCAGCCAAGGCCGGACAGTCGTGAGAGGCTACACCTTC
CDR3 protein: CASSQGRTVVRGYTF

D gene: TRBD2
J gene: TRBJ2-1
CDR3 length: 17
clone size: -
V gene: TRBV10-3
CDR3 DNA: TGTGCCATCAGTCTTACCTCCGGGACTAGCGGGGGCAATGAGCAGTTCTTC
CDR3 protein: CAISLTSGTSGGNEQFF

D gene: -
J gene: TRBJ2-7
CDR3 length: 14
clone size: -
V gene: TRBV7-9
CDR3 DNA: TGTGCCAGCAGCTTAGCCGGGGGTCCCGGCGAGCAGTACTTC
CDR3 protein: CASSLAGGPGEQYF

D gene: -
J gene: TRBJ1-1
CDR3 length: 12
clone size: once
V gene: TRBV3-1/TRBV3-2
CDR3 DNA: TGTGCCAGCAGCCAAGCTGGCACTGAAGCTTTCTTT
CDR3 protein: CASSQAGTEAFF